The entry below gives a single T cell receptor beta chain sequence along with its context. Antigen specificity is unknown. Germline CDR1 reads PRHDT; CDR2 reads FYEKMQ (reference sequence). V was pared by 5 bases and J by 2 bases, with 9 bases of the junction left unmatched. The CDR3 length is 17 residues. Recent vaccinations or acute infections were absent in the healthy HIV-negative adult donors. The authors distributed each subset's genomic DNA evenly over several immunoSEQ plates. Clones were read by immunoSEQ multiplex PCR, and TCRdb kept only the in-frame ones, dropping some. Altogether about 490,000 clones are present, about 78% being singletons, with the ten largest covering approximately 12%. The source of the sample is a study of shared clonotypes between healthy human individuals. The wider study: The donor pool was made up of two women and three men aged 18 to 49. The study's findings and limits: Since donors were few, the genetic and exposure-history diversity represented was limited.

The chain recombines TRBV13 with TRBJ2-3; 11 bases map to TRBD1. The receptor comes from a woman in her forties in good health. Some clones in this sample may be carry-over from other donors' samples. Specimen: PBMCs. The CDR3 bases are TGTGCCAGCAGCCACCTCTATGGACAGGGGGCCACAGATACGCAGTATTTT. It specifies CASSHLYGQGATDTQYF.